The next 17 T cell receptor beta chains were all read from a single sample in a study of cytotoxic CD8 clonotypes in ibrutinib-treated CLL. Profiling relied on immunoSEQ multiplex PCR, and the TCRdb table lists in-frame clones only, not all of them. The table records some 200,000 clones, roughly three quarters of them present only once. Sequenced material: PBMCs, taken after 12 months of ibrutinib treatment. Receptor source: a human donor with chronic lymphocytic leukemia.

The chain has TRBV30 and TRBJ2-1, with 12 bases aligning to TRBD2. The CDR3 is made up of 15 amino acids. V was clipped by 1 base and J by 6 bases; unmatched bases: 4. CDR1 is GTSNPN, CDR2 SVGIG, per germline (reference sequence). The CDR3 region is CAWSATSGSFNEQFF. CDR3 coding DNA: TGTGCCTGGAGTGCGACTAGCGGGAGTTTCAATGAGCAGTTCTTC.

This clone was recorded a few times. The CDR3 DNA is TGTGCCAGCACCCCAGGGGGGACATCCACAGATACGCAGTATTTT. Its protein is CASTPGGTSTDTQYF. The chain has TRBV28 and TRBJ2-3, with D maybe TRBD1 (7 bases). This CDR3 comprises 15 residues. The V and J ends lost 7 bases and 2 bases respectively, with 16 bases between them. Looked up from germline, CDR1 is MDHEN and CDR2 is SYDVKM.

This chain links TRBV29-1 with TRBJ2-1; the D call may be TRBD1 or TRBD2 (6 bases each). There are 14 residues in the CDR3. V was pared by 6 bases and J by 9 bases, with 21 bases between. From germline, CDR1 is SQVTM and CDR2 ANQGSEA. As DNA, the CDR3 is TGCAGCGTGGCCCCGGGGGCCTTATCGGGTGAGCAGTTCTTC. Translation: CSVAPGALSGEQFF.

The chain has TRBV19 and TRBJ1-1; D possibly corresponds to TRBD1 (5 bases). The CDR3 runs 16 residues. Germline V gene data show CDR1 as LNHDA and CDR2 as SQIVND (reference sequence). Trimming removed 4 bases from V and 2 bases from J, with 17 bases in between. CDR3 sequence reads: CASSKGLGRENTEAFF. The CDR3 DNA is TGTGCCAGTAGTAAGGGGCTTGGACGGGAAAACACTGAAGCTTTCTTT.

This clone was recorded only once. The V and J genes are TRBV19 and TRBJ2-7; 11 bases map to TRBD2. From germline, CDR1 is LNHDA and CDR2 SQIVND (reference sequence). Trimming at V came to 5 bases and at J to 3 bases, leaving 6 bases not matched to a gene. The CDR3 is 15 amino acids. The CDR3 reads CASSVLAGGSYEQYF. The CDR3 region has the DNA TGTGCCAGTAGTGTCCTAGCGGGAGGAAGCTACGAGCAGTACTTC.

The chain combines TRBV6-1 with TRBJ2-3, with 13 nucleotides matching TRBD2. V was pared by 4 bases and J by 4 bases, with 5 bases of the junction left unmatched. Per germline, CDR1 MNHNS and CDR2 SASEGT. The CDR3 runs to 16 residues. The CDR3 loop reads CASSATSGRLADTQYF. For the CDR3, the DNA is TGTGCCAGCAGTGCGACTAGCGGGAGGTTGGCAGATACGCAGTATTTT.

DNA of the CDR3: TGTGCCAGCAGCTTAGTGGGGACGGGTATGAACACTGAAGCTTTCTTT. Translating gives CASSLVGTGMNTEAFF. V gene TRBV7-2 combines with J gene TRBJ1-1, with D possibly being TRBD1 (5 bases). Germline CDR1 SGHTA, CDR2 FQGNSA. The V end lost 1 base, the J end lost 0 bases, and 12 bases lay between the germline ends. The CDR3 is made up of 16 amino acids.

This clone was seen a handful of times. The rearrangement uses TRBV30 and TRBJ1-1; 7 nucleotides align to TRBD1. The CDR3 spans 13 residues. Unmatched junction bases numbered 8, after V lost 0 bases and J lost 10 bases. In germline, CDR1 is GTSNPN, CDR2 SVGIG (reference sequence). CDR3: CAWSVNRGLAAFF. The CDR3 DNA follows: TGTGCCTGGAGTGTCAACAGGGGATTGGCAGCTTTCTTT. Using reference TRBV30 and TRBJ1-1 for the parts outside the CDR3, the full variable domain is SQTIHQWPATLVQPVGSPLSLECTVEGTSNPNLYWYRQAAGRGLQLLFYSVGIGQISSEVPQNLSASRPQDRQFILSSKKLLLSDSGFYLCAWSVNRGLAAFFGQGTRLTVV.

The genes are TRBV19 and TRBJ2-7; D possibly corresponds to TRBD1 (5 bases). The CDR3 loop spans 15 amino acids. The germline V gene has CDR1 LNHDA and CDR2 SQIVND (reference sequence). Trimming pared 3 bases from V and 0 bases from J, leaving 12 bases between. The CDR3 coding sequence is TGTGCCAGTAGTATGGCAGGGTCGACCTCCTACGAGCAGTACTTC. This gives the protein CASSMAGSTSYEQYF. The full variable domain, completed using reference TRBV19 and TRBJ2-7, is DGGITQSPKYLFRKEGQNVTLSCEQNLNHDAMYWYRQDPGQGLRLIYYSQIVNDFQKGDIAEGYSVSREKKESFPLTVTSAQKNPTAFYLCASSMAGSTSYEQYFGPGTRLTVT.

In this sample, this clone is medium-sized. V is TRBV19 and J is TRBJ1-2; 10 nucleotides match TRBD1. Trimming cost V 5 bases and J 8 bases; bases outside gene matches: 5. The germline CDR1 and CDR2 sequences are LNHDA and SQIVND (reference sequence). This CDR3 region has 13 residues. CDR3 in DNA: TGTGCCAGTAGTTTGGGACAGGGGTACGGCTACACCTTC. Encoded protein: CASSLGQGYGYTF.

The chain carries TRBV7-3 and TRBJ1-1; D is uncertain. CDR1 is SGHTA and CDR2 is FQGTGA in the germline V gene. Trimming took off 4 bases at V and 1 base at J, with 7 bases between the two ends. The CDR3 consists of 13 residues. Here the CDR3 reads CASSYSWNTEAFF. Written as DNA, the CDR3 is TGTGCCAGCAGCTATAGCTGGAACACTGAAGCTTTCTTT.

The rearrangement uses TRBV6-6 and TRBJ1-1, with no clear D. The germline gives CDR1 MNHNY, CDR2 SVGAGI (reference sequence). V lost 0 bases to trimming and J lost 1 base, with 3 bases between them. The CDR3 length is 13 residues. CDR3 DNA: TGTGCCAGCAGTTACTCGGCGAACACTGAAGCTTTCTTT. Translating gives CASSYSANTEAFF.

The genes are TRBV19 and TRBJ1-6; a possible D gene is TRBD1 (5 bases). V was pared by 8 bases and J by 7 bases, with 9 bases between. The CDR3 is 12 residues long. Germline V gene lookup returns CDR1 LNHDA and CDR2 SQIVND (reference sequence). CDR3 in amino acids: CASPRGNSPLHF. Here the CDR3 DNA reads TGTGCCAGTCCAAGGGGAAATTCACCCCTCCACTTT.

This chain uses TRBV5-6 with TRBJ2-5, with TRBD2 identical over 10 bases. The CDR3 length is 16 residues. V was clipped by 0 bases and J by 5 bases; unmatched bases: 7. Germline-derived CDR1 and CDR2 are SGHDT and YYEEEE. CDR3 sequence: CASSLGPSGSSETQYF. The CDR3 DNA is TGTGCCAGCAGCTTGGGTCCTAGCGGGAGTTCGGAGACCCAGTACTTC.

V is TRBV13 and J is TRBJ1-5; possible D gene TRBD1, 6 bases. Deletions cut 5 bases from V and 0 bases from J, with 8 bases between. Germline values: CDR1 PRHDT, CDR2 FYEKMQ (reference sequence). The CDR3 totals 14 residues. The CDR3 coding sequence is TGTGCCAGCAGCACAGGGATTAGCAATCAGCCCCAGCATTTT. Residues: CASSTGISNQPQHF.

The rearrangement links TRBV28 to TRBJ2-7; tentative D call: TRBD1 (6 bases). Trimming stripped 6 bases from V and 11 bases from J, with 20 bases between. There are 13 residues in the CDR3. The germline V gene has CDR1 MDHEN and CDR2 SYDVKM. Here the CDR3 reads CASSVGTPPTEYF. CDR3 sequence (DNA): TGTGCCAGCAGCGTGGGGACACCCCCCACGGAGTACTTC.

This sequence joins TRBV2 and TRBJ2-1; 7 bases align to TRBD1. V lost 9 bases to trimming and J lost 0 bases; unmatched junction nucleotides: 8. The germline CDR1 and CDR2 sequences are SNHLY and FYNNEI. The CDR3 is 15 residues long. The CDR3: CASFPGQSSYNEQFF. CDR3 coding DNA: TGTGCCAGTTTCCCGGGACAGAGCTCCTACAATGAGCAGTTCTTC.